The clone carrying this T cell receptor (beta chain) was recorded once. This entry comes from a study of blood T cell repertoires in COVID-19. Study processing details: The assay estimated nucleated cells by amplifying reference gene primers. Sequenced by immunoSEQ multiplex PCR; TCRdb stores in-frame clones only, minus some. D and trimming were read from the DNA, whereas the V and J calls and clone size are those reported in that table. The repertoire has approximately 54,000 clones, about 86% of them found once; the top ten carry more than 3.5%. V trimming: 2 bases; J trimming: 6 bases; junction bases outside the gene matches: 8. Germline V gene sequence: CDR1 SGHDT, CDR2 YYEEEE. This CDR3 spans 16 amino acids.

The sequenced sample was peripheral blood. This sequence originates from a man aged 50 to 59 with acute or convalescent COVID-19. V usage is TRBV5-6 and J usage is TRBJ1-6; 7 bases align to TRBD1. Here the CDR3 DNA reads TGTGCCAGCAGCTTCAGGGGGATAGCCCCTAATTCACCCCTCCACTTT. Its protein is CASSFRGIAPNSPLHF.